The 22 T cell receptor beta chains reported below all come from one sample, sequenced in a study of CD8 T cells in ankylosing spondylitis. TCRdb re-called the 5' RACE reads through MiXCR, storing one row per CDR3 protein. The sample shows 80,000 to 100,000 distinct CDR3 sequences, roughly 8.8% of them seen only once. Sequenced input: blood, either unsorted or a sorted T cell fraction (not recorded which). These receptors were collected from a male donor with ankylosing spondylitis or in good health (not recorded which).

This clonotype was counted ten times or more. V usage is TRBV10-3 and J usage is TRBJ2-7; TRBD1 matches at 8 bases. CDR3 length: 14 amino acids. The germline V gene has CDR1 ENHRY and CDR2 SYGVKD. V shed 8 bases and J 5 bases; nucleotides not matched to a gene: 11. In DNA, the CDR3 is TGTGCCATCCGCCGGGAGACAGGGGACGACGAGCAGTACTTC. Protein product: CAIRRETGDDEQYF.

Many counts were recorded for this clonotype. The chain joins TRBV20-1 to TRBJ2-1; TRBD2 aligns across 13 bases. Germline trimming cut 6 bases from V and 8 bases from J; bases unmatched to any gene: 19. Per the germline V gene, CDR1 is DFQATT and CDR2 is SNEGSKA (reference sequence). The CDR3 covers 18 residues. Here the CDR3 DNA reads TGCAGTGCAGAATTTCCGGGACTAGCGGGGCCCGATCCCGATGAGCAGTTCTTC. Amino acid sequence: CSAEFPGLAGPDPDEQFF.

This clonotype showed up just once. J is TRBJ2-4 and V is TRBV11-1; tentatively, D is TRBD1 (5 bases). Germline V gene sequence: CDR1 SGHAT, CDR2 FQDESV (reference sequence). The CDR3 is made up of 16 amino acids. Trimming removed 5 bases at V and 0 bases at J, with 14 bases between. DNA of the CDR3: TGTGCCAGCAGCGAATCGAAAGGGGTAGCCAAAAACATTCAGTACTTC. This translates into CASSESKGVAKNIQYF.

The sample holds a few counts of this clonotype. The rearrangement joins TRBV10-3 to TRBJ1-1, with a tentative D call TRBD1 (6 bases). The CDR3 sequence is 15 residues long. The V end was cut by 8 bases, the J end by 1 base, with 17 bases between. Germline loops: CDR1 ENHRY, CDR2 SYGVKD. CDR3 coding DNA: TGTGCCATCGGGGAGGGGGGGAGGGCGAACACTGAAGCTTTCTTT. Its translation is CAIGEGGRANTEAFF.

Ten or more counts support this clonotype. The chain is built from TRBV5-1 and TRBJ1-2; 12 positions agree with TRBD1. J gave up 5 bases and V 4 bases, and 12 bases lay outside the gene matches. Germline V CDR1 and CDR2: SGHRS, YFSETQ. This CDR3 comprises 17 residues. The CDR3 nucleotides read TGCGCCAGCAGCCCTCGGGACAGGGGGCCGAGTGGATATGGCTACACCTTC. Encoded protein: CASSPRDRGPSGYGYTF.

This clonotype was counted ten times or more. The V and J genes are TRBV2 and TRBJ2-2, with D tentatively TRBD1 (6 bases). The CDR3 is made up of 17 amino acids. Trimming stripped 2 bases from V and 7 bases from J, with 20 bases between. Per germline, CDR1 SNHLY and CDR2 FYNNEI. The CDR3 here is CASSEYGQGNLGGELFF. The CDR3, as DNA: TGTGCCAGCAGTGAATATGGGCAGGGGAACCTCGGCGGGGAGCTGTTTTTT.

There are many counts of this clonotype. The rearrangement links TRBV29-1 to TRBJ2-3, with 14 bases matching TRBD2. Germline CDR1 is SQVTM and CDR2 is ANQGSEA. With V trimmed by 5 bases and J by 7 bases, 8 bases remained unmatched. CDR3 size: 15 residues. The CDR3 nucleotides are TGCAGCGTTTCGGGACTAGCGGGGGATCCGAATACGCAGTATTTT. It translates to CSVSGLAGDPNTQYF.

There are many counts of this clonotype. J is TRBJ1-1 and V is TRBV7-3, with D perhaps matching TRBD1 (5 bases). The CDR3 consists of 15 residues. Germline CDR1 and CDR2: SGHTA and FQGTGA. Trimming removed 3 bases at V and 6 bases at J, with 17 bases between. The CDR3 coding sequence is TGTGCCAGCAGCTTGGGGCCGGACGCTAGGCCTGAAGCTTTCTTT. It codes for CASSLGPDARPEAFF. The whole variable domain, filled in from reference TRBV7-3 and TRBJ1-1, reads GAGVSQTPSNKVTEKGKYVELRCDPISGHTALYWYRQSLGQGPEFLIYFQGTGAADDSGLPNDRFFAVRPEGSVSTLKIQRTERGDSAVYLCASSLGPDARPEAFFGQGTRLTVV.

About this clonotype: A much larger clonotype is one base distant, so this may be a read error. The chain is built from TRBV2 and TRBJ1-2; D gene unclear. Germline V lookup: CDR1 SNHLY, CDR2 FYNNEI. This CDR3 comprises 13 residues. The CDR3 loop reads CVSSESPNYGYTF. CDR3 nucleotide sequence: TGTGTCAGCAGTGAGAGTCCGAATTATGGCTACACCTTC.

In this sample, this clonotype turned up many times. The chain has TRBV6-5 and TRBJ2-5, with D perhaps assigned TRBD1 or TRBD2 (5 bases each). Germline V gene lookup returns CDR1 MNHEY and CDR2 SVGAGI. This CDR3 is built from 14 residues. Trimming pared 5 bases from V and 3 bases from J, leaving 13 bases between. The CDR3 here is CASSHGTDEETQYF. The DNA of the CDR3 is TGTGCCAGCAGTCACGGGACGGATGAAGAGACCCAGTACTTC.

This clonotype has ten or more counts. The chain carries TRBV19 and TRBJ2-5, with 10 bases fitting TRBD2. V shed 7 bases and J 2 bases; nucleotides not matched to a gene: 7. The CDR3 length is 15 residues. Germline assignment: CDR1 LNHDA and CDR2 SQIVND (reference sequence). The CDR3 is CASINSGGSQETQYF. As DNA, the CDR3 is TGTGCCAGTATAAATAGCGGGGGGTCTCAAGAGACCCAGTACTTC.

In its sample, this clonotype was seen many times. This chain joins TRBV28 and TRBJ2-5, with 9 bases identical to TRBD2. V lost 4 bases to trimming and J lost 2 bases; unmatched junction nucleotides: 8. Germline values: CDR1 MDHEN, CDR2 SYDVKM. There are 16 residues in the CDR3. The CDR3 sequence: CASSSMLAGEQETQYF. Written as DNA, the CDR3 is TGTGCCAGCAGTTCGATGTTAGCGGGGGAGCAAGAGACCCAGTACTTC.

This clonotype showed up many times. CDR3 in amino acids: CASSGRTGTATSTDTQYF. The CDR3 DNA follows: TGTGCCAGCAGCGGACGCACAGGGACAGCTACTAGCACAGATACGCAGTATTTT. V is TRBV11-2 and J is TRBJ2-3; 7 bases line up with TRBD1. After removal of 5 bases from V and 0 bases from J, the junction contained 14 bases not matched to a gene. Per germline, CDR1 SGHAT and CDR2 FQNNGV. The CDR3 totals 18 residues. The full variable domain, completed using reference TRBV11-2 and TRBJ2-3, is EAGVAQSPRYKIIEKRQSVAFWCNPISGHATLYWYQQILGQGPKLLIQFQNNGVVDDSQLPKDRFSAERLKGVDSTLKIQPAKLEDSAVYLCASSGRTGTATSTDTQYFGPGTRLTVL.

The table lists this clonotype with many counts. The chain joins TRBV11-2 to TRBJ1-4, with 7 bases identical to TRBD1. There are 16 residues in the CDR3. The V and J ends lost 1 base and 4 bases, in that order; junction bases with no gene match: 6. Germline CDR1 and CDR2: SGHAT and FQNNGV. The CDR3 DNA follows: TGTGCCAGCAGCTTAGTGACCGGGACAGTTAATGAAAAACTGTTTTTT. It translates to CASSLVTGTVNEKLFF.

In its sample, this clonotype was seen many times. This chain links TRBV20-1 with TRBJ1-6, with a weak D call TRBD1 (5 bases). CDR3 length equals 13 residues. The V gene's germline CDR1 is DFQATT and CDR2 SNEGSKA (reference sequence). V shed 3 bases and J shed 6 bases, with 9 bases lying between them. The CDR3 here is CSARDIINSPLHF. CDR3 in DNA: TGCAGTGCTAGGGACATAATTAATTCACCCCTCCACTTT.

This clonotype was detected ten times or more. The CDR3 here is CASSLQLQGGEKLFF. As DNA, the CDR3 is TGTGCCAGCAGCTTACAGTTGCAGGGGGGTGAAAAACTGTTTTTT. The rearrangement uses TRBV7-2 and TRBJ1-4; 7 positions match TRBD1. The CDR3 consists of 15 residues. Per the germline V gene, CDR1 is SGHTA and CDR2 is FQGNSA. The V segment lost 2 bases and the J segment 7 bases; nucleotides outside the gene matches: 7.

The table lists this clonotype with many counts. The chain joins TRBV5-1 to TRBJ2-7; D is perhaps TRBD1 (6 bases). Germline V gene data show CDR1 as SGHRS and CDR2 as YFSETQ. V was trimmed by 6 bases and J by 3 bases, leaving 19 bases between them. This CDR3 has 15 amino acids. This CDR3 is CASNLDGTSDYEQYF. CDR3 bases: TGCGCCAGCAACCTAGACGGGACATCAGACTACGAGCAGTACTTC.

The sample holds many counts of this clonotype. V usage is TRBV5-1 and J usage is TRBJ2-7; D call uncertain. The CDR3 contains 14 residues. CDR1 is SGHRS and CDR2 is YFSETQ in the germline V gene. V was clipped by 0 bases and J by 0 bases, with 7 bases between them. The CDR3 spells CASSLVVDSYEQYF. CDR3 nucleotide sequence: TGCGCCAGCAGCTTGGTGGTTGACTCCTACGAGCAGTACTTC.

This clonotype was detected only a few times. The chain combines TRBV7-2 with TRBJ1-5; D is unresolved. The CDR3 spans 14 residues. CDR1 and CDR2 (germline): SGHTA, FQGNSA. V lost 1 base to trimming and J lost 4 bases, with 8 bases between them. CDR3: CASSLGYLNQPQHF. The CDR3 DNA reads as TGTGCCAGCAGCTTAGGATATCTTAATCAGCCCCAGCATTTT.

V and J are TRBV5-1 and TRBJ1-1; D is perhaps TRBD1 (5 bases). V was shortened by 0 bases and J by 6 bases, with 9 bases between the two germline ends. The CDR3 sequence is 13 residues long. Looked up from germline, CDR1 is SGHRS and CDR2 is YFSETQ. Here the CDR3 reads CASSLVGTAEAFF. In nucleotides, the CDR3 is TGCGCCAGCAGCTTGGTGGGGACGGCTGAAGCTTTCTTT.

There are many counts of this clonotype. V is TRBV20-1 and J is TRBJ2-7; the D call may be TRBD1 or TRBD2 (7 bases each). Trimming took 4 bases from V and 3 from J, leaving 13 bases between them. The CDR3 is 13 residues long. Germline assignment: CDR1 DFQATT and CDR2 SNEGSKA (reference sequence). CDR3 DNA: TGCAGTGCTACGAGCGGGGACAGCTACGAGCAGTACTTC. It is translated as CSATSGDSYEQYF.

This clonotype was picked up a small number of times. This chain uses TRBV29-1 with TRBJ2-5; TRBD1 agrees at 11 bases. CDR1 and CDR2 (germline): SQVTM, ANQGSEA. The ends lost 0 bases at V and 3 bases at J; junction bases unmatched: 6. CDR3 length equals 16 residues. The CDR3: CSVEDWGTGGKETQYF. CDR3 sequence (DNA): TGCAGCGTTGAAGATTGGGGGACAGGGGGGAAAGAGACCCAGTACTTC.